The rows below give T cell receptor beta chains drawn from one sample of a study of blood T cell repertoires in COVID-19. Here immunoSEQ multiplex PCR was the method, and the copy in TCRdb shows in-frame clones only, minus some. The sample yields some 250,000 clones, approximately 80% seen once. Sequencing was carried out using peripheral blood. The receptor set was obtained from a woman older than 75 with COVID-19, enrolled during active disease. Each CDR3 is given with its conserved first and last residue. The D gene is left open where the match is weak.

d_call	cdr3_length	v_call	j_call	cdr3_nt	cdr3_aa
TRBD2	17	TRBV7-9	TRBJ2-1	TGTGCCAGCAGCCCCGGACTAGCGGGAGGGCCCTACAATGAGCAGTTCTTC	CASSPGLAGGPYNEQFF
NA	13	TRBV28	TRBJ1-1	TGTGCCAGTTTGACAGGTCTGAACACTGAAGCTTTCTTT	CASLTGLNTEAFF
NA	13	TRBV5-8	TRBJ1-3	TGTGCCAGCAGCCGCAGGGGTCGGGACACCATATATTTT	CASSRRGRDTIYF
TRBD2	15	TRBV5-1	TRBJ2-1	TGCGCCAGCAGCTTGGGACTAGCGCGTTCCAATGAGCAGTTCTTC	CASSLGLARSNEQFF
NA	14	TRBV18	TRBJ2-7	TGTGCCAGCTCACCACCTTCCAGCGGGTACGAGCAGTACTTC	CASSPPSSGYEQYF
NA	14	TRBV5-4	TRBJ2-3	TGTGCCAGCAGCTTGGGGGGAGGCGGGGATACGCAGTATTTT	CASSLGGGGDTQYF
TRBD2	14	TRBV5-1	TRBJ2-5	TGCGCCAGCAAGAGTCGCGGGAGTGGCGTGACCCAGTACTTC	CASKSRGSGVTQYF
NA	12	TRBV30	TRBJ2-5	TGTGCCTGGAGTGACTTGAAAGAGACCCAGTACTTC	CAWSDLKETQYF
NA	14	TRBV6-5	TRBJ2-3	TGTGCCAGCAGTTATTCAAGGGAGACAGATACGCAGTATTTT	CASSYSRETDTQYF
NA	15	TRBV6-2/TRBV6-3	TRBJ1-1	TGTGCCAGCAGTGACTGGGAGGCCCAGTTTGCTGAAGCTTTCTTT	CASSDWEAQFAEAFF
TRBD1	15	TRBV5-8	TRBJ1-6	TGTGCCAGCCAACCCGGGACAGGAATTAATTCACCCCTCCACTTT	CASQPGTGINSPLHF